Below, 22 T cell receptor beta chains from the same sample are listed, as sequenced in a study of blood T cells in healthy people across ages. Primed by a sample-barcoded 5' primer and a J-beta primer mix, a second PCR proceeded for 7 to 11 cycles. TCRdb recomputed calls from the 5' RACE reads with MiXCR, one row per CDR3 protein. Of just under 550,000 distinct CDR3 sequences detected, 24% appear once; the ten largest clones hold roughly 9.4%. This sample was also put to use in a study of T cells of mothers and their children.

The sample comprised blood. The receptor set was obtained from a boy between 10 and 17 years old in good health.

This clonotype came up a few times. The chain joins TRBV12-3 or TRBV12-4 to TRBJ2-6; 10 positions agree with TRBD1. The ends lost 2 bases at V and 3 bases at J; junction bases unmatched: 7. The CDR3 has 18 residues. This chain's CDR3 is CASSLRDRGNLGANVLTF. CDR3 sequence (DNA): TGTGCCAGCAGTTTAAGGGACAGGGGTAATCTTGGGGCCAACGTCCTGACTTTC.

V usage is TRBV20-1 and J usage is TRBJ1-1, with D perhaps matching TRBD1 (5 bases). The germline CDR1 and CDR2 sequences are DFQATT and SNEGSKA (reference sequence). CDR3 size: 16 residues. V was cut by 0 bases and J by 1 base, with 15 bases left in between. CDR3 protein: CSARDGEGLWNTEAFF. The CDR3 region has the DNA TGCAGTGCTAGAGATGGGGAGGGGCTCTGGAACACTGAAGCTTTCTTT.

About this clonotype: Without the conserved terminal phenylalanine or tryptophan, this CDR3 likely stems from a read error. The chain couples TRBV12-3 or TRBV12-4 to TRBJ1-2, with a weak D call TRBD1 (6 bases). This CDR3 region has 13 residues. V was trimmed by 5 bases and J by 4 bases, leaving 11 bases between them. As DNA, the CDR3 is TGTGCCAGCAGTCGCGCGGACAGCTATGGCTACACCTAC. This translates into CASSRADSYGYTY.

The chain couples TRBV6-2 or TRBV6-3 to TRBJ2-7, with 12 bases that match TRBD2. CDR3 length: 14 amino acids. Trimming took 7 bases from V and 5 from J; bases not matched to a gene: 6. Germline CDR1 is MNHEY and CDR2 is SVGEGT. CDR3 nucleotide sequence: TGTGCCAGCACCTTTGGACTAGCGGGACACGAGCAGTACTTC. Translating it yields CASTFGLAGHEQYF.

The rearrangement uses TRBV29-1 and TRBJ2-2; D is possibly TRBD2 (6 bases). CDR1 and CDR2 (germline): SQVTM, ANQGSEA. This CDR3 is 13 amino acids long. The V and J ends lost 4 bases and 0 bases respectively, with 6 bases between them. The CDR3 DNA reads TGCAGCGTTGGGGGGGCGAACACCGGGGAGCTGTTTTTT. This gives the protein CSVGGANTGELFF.

This clonotype has a handful of counts. The chain carries TRBV20-1 and TRBJ1-1; D is undetermined. CDR1 and CDR2 from the germline V gene are DFQATT and SNEGSKA (reference sequence). V lost 1 base, J lost 4 bases, and 10 bases lay in between. The CDR3 is 13 residues long. CDR3 coding DNA: TGCAGTGCTAGAGGGACGAGCTTCACTGAAGCTTTCTTT. It translates to CSARGTSFTEAFF.

This clonotype was counted a few times. J is TRBJ2-7 and V is TRBV12-3 or TRBV12-4; TRBD1 might be the D (6 bases). The V gene lost 3 bases and the J gene lost 2 bases, with 14 bases spanning the gap. This CDR3 has 15 amino acids. The CDR3 DNA sequence: TGTGCCAGCAGTTTTAACAGGGATGAGGCCTACGAGCAGTACTTC. Protein product: CASSFNRDEAYEQYF.

The V gene is TRBV29-1, the J gene TRBJ2-7; D unresolved. The germline V gene encodes CDR1 SQVTM and CDR2 ANQGSEA. The CDR3 loop spans 12 amino acids. Trimming took 4 bases from V and 0 from J, leaving 7 bases between them. The CDR3 sequence is CSVVQDSYEQYF. The CDR3 DNA follows: TGCAGCGTTGTGCAGGACTCCTACGAGCAGTACTTC.

This clonotype was seen only a few times. This chain connects TRBV29-1 to TRBJ2-3; D unresolved. Trimming removed 4 bases at V and 8 bases at J, with 16 bases between. Germline V gene data show CDR1 as SQVTM and CDR2 as ANQGSEA. The CDR3 contains 13 residues. CDR3 sequence reads: CSVVPPGGRTQYF. The CDR3 region has the DNA TGCAGCGTTGTGCCCCCGGGTGGGCGTACGCAGTATTTT.

The chain has TRBV6-5 and TRBJ2-3, with D unclear. Germline V lookup: CDR1 MNHEY, CDR2 SVGAGI. The CDR3 extends over 17 amino acids. The V end lost 0 bases, the J end lost 2 bases, and 15 bases lay between the germline ends. The CDR3 spells CASSYSILVGLTDTQYF. The CDR3 DNA follows: TGTGCCAGCAGTTACTCGATTCTTGTAGGGCTCACAGATACGCAGTATTTT.

This rearrangement joins TRBV11-2 to TRBJ2-2, with D perhaps TRBD2 (5 bases). Germline lookup yields CDR1 SGHAT and CDR2 FQNNGV. The CDR3 contains 14 residues. The V gene lost 5 bases and the J gene lost 5 bases, with 12 bases spanning the gap. As DNA, the CDR3 is TGTGCCAGCAGCCCAGGAAGGAGGACCGGGGAGCTGTTTTTT. Protein sequence: CASSPGRRTGELFF.

The chain employs TRBV3-1 and TRBJ1-4, with unresolved D. The length of the CDR3 is 20 residues. Looked up from germline, CDR1 is LGHDT and CDR2 is YNNKEL (reference sequence). Trimming left V 2 bases short and J 8 bases short, with 30 bases between. The CDR3 is CASSQILARSWPPGGEKLFF. DNA for the CDR3: TGTGCCAGCAGCCAAATATTAGCCAGGTCTTGGCCGCCGGGAGGGGAAAAACTGTTTTTT.

This clonotype was counted between two and nine times. This rearrangement joins TRBV6-5 to TRBJ2-7; 8 bases are shared with TRBD1. Germline CDR1 is MNHEY and CDR2 is SVGAGI. This CDR3 is 12 amino acids long. With V trimmed by 5 bases and J by 7 bases, 4 bases remained unmatched. CDR3 in amino acids: CASSRDRWEQYF. The CDR3 DNA sequence: TGTGCCAGCAGTCGGGACAGGTGGGAGCAGTACTTC.

This clonotype was picked up a small number of times. The rearrangement uses TRBV7-8 and TRBJ1-4; D unresolved. V was trimmed by 0 bases and J by 4 bases, leaving 24 bases between them. The CDR3 runs to 20 residues. Germline V gene sequence: CDR1 SGHVS, CDR2 FQNEAQ. This chain's CDR3 is CASSLASGRVSRPRNEKLFF. CDR3 sequence (DNA): TGTGCCAGCAGCTTAGCTTCAGGCAGAGTATCCCGTCCTCGTAATGAAAAACTGTTTTTT. Drawing the rest from reference TRBV7-8 and TRBJ1-4, the complete variable domain is GAGVSQSPRYKVAKRGQDVALRCDPISGHVSLFWYQQALGQGPEFLTYFQNEAQLDKSGLPSDRFFAERPEGSVSTLKIQRTQQEDSAVYLCASSLASGRVSRPRNEKLFFGSGTQLSVL.

On this clonotype: At one of its ends the junction is not consistent with the germline gene, which may arise from a read error. This chain links TRBV19 with TRBJ1-6; 9 bases map to TRBD1. The CDR3 spans 17 residues. The germline V gene has CDR1 LNHDA and CDR2 SQIVND (reference sequence). The CDR3 region is CASSIVGWDRDNSPHHF. The DNA for the CDR3 is TGTGCCAGTAGTATAGTAGGCTGGGACAGGGATAATTCACCCCACCACTTT.

A few counts support this clonotype. This CDR3 is CASSFKAGGTGELFF. The CDR3 DNA sequence: TGTGCCAGCAGTTTTAAAGCGGGGGGCACCGGGGAGCTGTTTTTT. The rearrangement joins TRBV12-3 or TRBV12-4 to TRBJ2-2; the match to TRBD2 covers 9 bases. V lost 3 bases and J lost 4; bases outside the gene matches: 3. This CDR3 spans 15 amino acids.

In its sample, this clonotype was seen a few times. Written as DNA, the CDR3 is TGTGCCAGCAGCCACGACGTGAGCATTGCAACTAATGAAAAACTGTTTTTT. It specifies CASSHDVSIATNEKLFF. The chain couples TRBV3-1 to TRBJ1-4, with no clear D. Germline CDR1 is LGHDT and CDR2 is YNNKEL (reference sequence). Trimming pared 3 bases from V and 0 bases from J, leaving 14 bases between. This CDR3 is 17 amino acids long.

The CDR3 here is CASRLRGRFYNEQFF. As DNA, the CDR3 is TGTGCCAGCAGACTCAGGGGGCGTTTCTACAATGAGCAGTTCTTC. This rearrangement joins TRBV7-9 to TRBJ2-1; 8 positions agree with TRBD1. Germline lookup yields CDR1 SEHNR and CDR2 FQNEAQ (reference sequence). J lost 3 bases, V lost 6 bases, and 7 bases had no gene match. The CDR3 is 15 amino acids.

The chain has TRBV7-8 and TRBJ2-5, with TRBD2 as a possible D gene (5 bases). V dropped 7 bases and J dropped 1 base, with 13 bases sitting between them. CDR1 and CDR2 (germline): SGHVS, FQNEAQ. The CDR3 is 14 amino acids. CDR3 sequence (DNA): TGTGCCAGCACCTCCTCGACTACCCAAGAGACCCAGTACTTC. Its protein is CASTSSTTQETQYF.

This clonotype turned up a few times. The chain combines TRBV24-1 with TRBJ2-7; TRBD2 might be the D (6 bases). The CDR3 runs 19 residues. V was shortened by 4 bases and J by 2 bases, with 26 bases between the two germline ends. CDR1 is KGHDR and CDR2 is SFDVKD in the germline V gene. CDR3 in DNA: TGTGCCACCAGTGACTATTCCGGGACTTTCCAAATTCGACCCTACGAGCAGTACTTC. It is translated as CATSDYSGTFQIRPYEQYF.

This clonotype was observed a handful of times. The gene calls are TRBV6-6 and TRBJ2-7; D possibly corresponds to TRBD2 (6 bases). Germline values: CDR1 MNHNY, CDR2 SVGAGI (reference sequence). The CDR3 is 14 amino acids. Trimming took off 7 bases at V and 0 bases at J, with 13 bases between the two ends. The CDR3 loop is CASTPRESSYEQYF. CDR3 sequence (DNA): TGTGCCAGCACGCCTCGGGAGAGCTCCTACGAGCAGTACTTC.

Of note for this clonotype: Sequence at one end of the junction differs from germline and may be a read error. The chain is built from TRBV5-1 and TRBJ1-4, with 7 bases lining up with TRBD1. The CDR3 length is 18 residues. Germline CDR1 SGHRS, CDR2 YFSETQ. CDR3 protein: CTSSLAHRRTGLNEKLFF. The CDR3 region has the DNA TGCACCAGCAGCTTGGCTCATAGGAGGACAGGCCTTAATGAAAAACTGTTTTTT.